This passage covers 24 T cell receptor beta chains from one sample sequenced in a study of tumor-infiltrating lymphocytes in oesophageal squamous cell carcinoma. TCRdb re-called the PCR reads with MiXCR, one entry per CDR3 protein. This repertoire shows 3,500 to 4,000 distinct CDR3 sequences, around 19% found once; its top ten account for around 50%. Sequencing was done on a sample of normal esophageal tissue next to the tumor. The receptors derive from a male donor with esophageal squamous cell carcinoma.

J is TRBJ2-1 and V is TRBV3-1, with 11 bases identical to TRBD2. Germline-derived CDR1 and CDR2 are LGHDT and YNNKEL (reference sequence). V lost 4 bases to trimming and J lost 2 bases; unmatched junction nucleotides: 4. This CDR3 contains 16 residues. CDR3 residues: CASSPRLAGTYNEQFF. The CDR3 coding sequence is TGTGCCAGCAGCCCCCGACTAGCGGGAACCTACAATGAGCAGTTCTTC.

The chain has TRBV7-9 and TRBJ1-2; no reliable D call. Trimming took 2 bases from V and 8 from J, leaving 18 bases between them. The CDR3 is 15 amino acids. From germline, CDR1 is SEHNR and CDR2 FQNEAQ (reference sequence). CDR3 nucleotide sequence: TGTGCCAGCAGCTTACCGGGAGGGAAGATAGACGGCTACACCTTC. This encodes CASSLPGGKIDGYTF. The complete variable domain, with remaining parts taken from reference TRBV7-9 and TRBJ1-2, reads DTGVSQNPRHKITKRGQNVTFRCDPISEHNRLYWYRQTLGQGPEFLTYFQNEAQLEKSRLLSDRFSAERPKGSFSTLEIQRTEQGDSAMYLCASSLPGGKIDGYTFGSGTRLTVV.

This clonotype is labeled large. This sequence joins TRBV7-2 and TRBJ2-1, with D perhaps given as TRBD1 or TRBD2 (5 bases each). The CDR3 is 16 amino acids. The V and J ends lost 7 bases and 2 bases respectively, with 18 bases between them. CDR1 and CDR2 (germline): SGHTA, FQGNSA. The DNA of the CDR3 is TGTGCCAGCAAGAGAGAGGGGCCCCAAACCTACAATGAGCAGTTCTTC. Residues: CASKREGPQTYNEQFF.

This clonotype came up many times. This chain connects TRBV6-1 to TRBJ2-1, with 8 bases that match TRBD1. V gave up 5 bases and J gave up 7 bases; unmatched junction bases: 10. Germline assignment: CDR1 MNHNS and CDR2 SASEGT. The CDR3 totals 15 residues. The CDR3: CASSYPTGAVNEQFF. The CDR3 region has the DNA TGTGCCAGCAGTTATCCGACAGGGGCGGTAAATGAGCAGTTCTTC.

In this sample, this clonotype turned up many times. The rearrangement links TRBV24-1 to TRBJ2-3, with D uncertain. From germline, CDR1 is KGHDR and CDR2 SFDVKD. Between the trimmed V and J ends, which lost 4 bases and 3 bases, there was a span of 16 bases. CDR3 size: 16 residues. CDR3 residues: CATSESGRGVTDTQYF. The CDR3 DNA reads TGTGCCACCAGTGAATCCGGCCGCGGCGTAACAGATACGCAGTATTTT.

This clonotype was observed many times. The chain is built from TRBV11-2 and TRBJ1-1, with D uncertain. The length of the CDR3 is 14 residues. V was trimmed by 1 base and J by 1 base, leaving 7 bases between them. The germline V gene encodes CDR1 SGHAT and CDR2 FQNNGV. The CDR3 DNA follows: TGTGCCAGCAGCTTAGGTACACAGAACACTGAAGCTTTCTTT. It translates to CASSLGTQNTEAFF.

This clonotype qualifies as medium-sized. The J gene is TRBJ2-7, the V gene TRBV7-8; 8 bases are a match to TRBD1. Per the germline V gene, CDR1 is SGHVS and CDR2 is FQNEAQ. J was trimmed by 3 bases and V by 4 bases; bases with no gene match: 5. This CDR3 spans 14 amino acids. CDR3 DNA sequence: TGTGCCAGCAGCTCGGACAGGGACAGCTACGAGCAGTACTTC. This translates into CASSSDRDSYEQYF.

This rearrangement joins TRBV20-1 to TRBJ2-5, with 12 bases matching TRBD2. J lost 5 bases, V lost 0 bases, and 7 bases had no gene match. CDR1 is DFQATT and CDR2 is SNEGSKA in the germline V gene (reference sequence). The CDR3 is 16 residues long. The CDR3 nucleotides are TGCAGTGCTAGAGACCCTAGCGGGGGGGCCGTCGAGACCCAGTACTTC. Residues: CSARDPSGGAVETQYF.

This clonotype is medium-sized in the sample. V is TRBV7-8 and J is TRBJ2-7; 9 bases are shared with TRBD2. Germline CDR1 reads SGHVS; CDR2 reads FQNEAQ. V lost 0 bases and J lost 3; bases outside the gene matches: 12. The CDR3 is 18 residues long. For the CDR3, the DNA is TGTGCCAGCAGCTTAGCGTTTCTAGCGGGGACTGGAGTCTACGAGCAGTACTTC. It codes for CASSLAFLAGTGVYEQYF.

Notes on this clonotype: No conserved phenylalanine or tryptophan is present at the end of the CDR3, so a read error is the likely explanation. The DNA is left out, because the CDR3 cannot be placed on it with certainty; the CDR3 is given as TCRdb lists it. The V and J genes are TRBV5-4 and TRBJ2-6. Both ends counted, the CDR3 spans 9 residues. Germline CDR1 reads SGHNT; CDR2 reads YYREEE (reference sequence). This chain's CDR3 is CASSKAGTS.

The chain is built from TRBV20-1 and TRBJ2-3; D gene unclear. V was cut by 0 bases and J by 7 bases, with 20 bases left in between. The CDR3 covers 16 residues. Germline assignment: CDR1 DFQATT and CDR2 SNEGSKA (reference sequence). CDR3 DNA sequence: TGCAGTGCTAGAGATGAGACAAACGCTTATTTGAATACGCAGTATTTT. Protein sequence: CSARDETNAYLNTQYF.

The rearrangement uses TRBV5-1 and TRBJ1-1, with 8 bases aligning to TRBD1. The assigned J gene may be wrong: the sequence end matches TRBJ2-7 better. The CDR3 covers 13 residues. Per germline, CDR1 SGHRS and CDR2 YFSETQ. CDR3 sequence reads: CASSSGQGGEQYF. The CDR3, as DNA: TGCGCCAGCAGCTCCGGACAGGGCGGGGAGCAGTACTTC.

The table lists this clonotype with many counts. The chain combines TRBV10-3 with TRBJ1-5; a weak D match, TRBD1 (6 bases). V was pared by 3 bases and J by 0 bases, with 9 bases between. Germline-derived CDR1 and CDR2 are ENHRY and SYGVKD. CDR3 length equals 15 residues. This CDR3 reads CAISERQDSNQPQHF. CDR3 nucleotide sequence: TGTGCCATCAGTGAACGACAGGATAGCAATCAGCCCCAGCATTTT.

The chain couples TRBV4-2 to TRBJ1-5, with TRBD1 identical over 8 bases. V dropped 4 bases and J dropped 9; count of bases not matched to a gene: 8. The CDR3 totals 14 residues. Germline-derived CDR1 and CDR2 are LGHNA and YNFKEQ. CDR3 in amino acids: CASSPTGEGRPQHF. The CDR3 DNA reads as TGTGCCAGCAGCCCGACAGGGGAGGGGCGGCCCCAGCATTTT.

This clonotype was observed many times. The J gene is TRBJ1-1, the V gene TRBV4-1; D is perhaps TRBD1 (6 bases). With 3 bases removed from V and 3 bases from J, the gap between germline ends came to 11 bases. The CDR3 spans 14 residues. From germline, CDR1 is MGHRA and CDR2 YSYEKL. The CDR3: CASSQVTGYTEAFF. The CDR3 nucleotides read TGCGCCAGCAGCCAGGTTACAGGGTACACTGAAGCTTTCTTT.

This clonotype was recorded a few times. This could be a read error, since a much larger clone is one nucleotide away. The V call is TRBV11-1, the J call TRBJ2-3; 11 positions match TRBD2. The assigned J gene may be wrong: the sequence end matches TRBJ2-7 better. The CDR3 has 16 amino acids. The germline V gene has CDR1 SGHAT and CDR2 FQDESV (reference sequence). CDR3 in DNA: TGTGCCAGCCGGGGGACTGTAGCGGGGGGGCGGAATGAGCAGTACTTC. Amino acid sequence: CASRGTVAGGRNEQYF.

This clonotype has just a few counts. The chain recombines TRBV18 with TRBJ2-2, with D maybe TRBD1 (6 bases). CDR1 is KGHSH and CDR2 is LQKENI in the germline V gene. The V gene lost 1 base and the J gene lost 0 bases, with 9 bases spanning the gap. This CDR3 region has 16 residues. CDR3: CASSPLDRTNTGELFF. The CDR3 coding sequence is TGTGCCAGCTCACCACTCGACAGGACGAACACCGGGGAGCTGTTTTTT. Supplemented by reference TRBV18 and TRBJ2-2, the full variable domain reads NAGVMQNPRHLVRRRGQEARLRCSPMKGHSHVYWYRQLPEEGLKFMVYLQKENIIDESGMPKERFSAEFPKEGPSILRIQQVVRGDSAAYFCASSPLDRTNTGELFFGEGSRLTVL.

Sample share makes this clonotype medium-sized. The rearrangement links TRBV10-1 to TRBJ2-1; 8 bases are a match to TRBD1. CDR1 is WNHNN and CDR2 is SYGVQD in the germline V gene (reference sequence). The J segment lost 3 bases and the V segment lost 3 bases, leaving 4 bases of the junction unmatched. The CDR3 length is 15 residues. CDR3 bases: TGCGCCAGCAGTGATACCGGGACAGGCTACAATGAGCAGTTCTTC. Translating gives CASSDTGTGYNEQFF.

This clonotype was counted ten times or more. The rearrangement joins TRBV11-1 to TRBJ2-2, with TRBD2 identical over 8 bases. V lost 5 bases and J lost 5; bases outside the gene matches: 13. From germline, CDR1 is SGHAT and CDR2 FQDESV (reference sequence). This CDR3 region has 17 residues. The CDR3 loop reads CASSRGGGITRTGELFF. Here the CDR3 DNA reads TGTGCCAGCAGCCGTGGCGGGGGGATCACGAGAACCGGGGAGCTGTTTTTT.

In DNA, the CDR3 is TGCGCCAGCAGTGAGTGGGGTGAGTCAGCCAAAAACATTCAGTACTTC. Its protein is CASSEWGESAKNIQYF. The chain has TRBV10-2 and TRBJ2-4; no clear D. The CDR3 runs to 16 residues. The V gene lost 1 base and the J gene lost 0 bases, with 10 bases spanning the gap. Germline V lookup: CDR1 WSHSY, CDR2 SAAADI.

Ten or more counts support this clonotype. It may be a read error: a sequence one base away is much more abundant. The chain joins TRBV24-1 to TRBJ2-7; D is ambiguous. CDR3 length: 13 residues. Germline V gene lookup returns CDR1 KGHDR and CDR2 SFDVKD. The V and J ends lost 5 bases and 7 bases respectively, with 14 bases between them. CDR3: CATSAVALGEQYF. The CDR3 DNA reads as TGTGCCACCAGTGCAGTGGCTTTGGGTGAGCAGTACTTC.

This clonotype was observed at least ten times. The chain employs TRBV24-1 and TRBJ2-2, with D maybe TRBD1 (5 bases). Trimming shortened V by 3 bases and J by 6 bases, and 13 bases separated the two germline ends. The CDR3 has 15 residues. CDR1 and CDR2 from the germline V gene are KGHDR and SFDVKD. In DNA form, the CDR3 reads TGTGCCACCAGTGATACCCGACAGATATCCGGGGAGCTGTTTTTT. Protein: CATSDTRQISGELFF.

On this clonotype: A much larger clone lies one base from this, so it may be a read error. The chain links TRBV12-3 or TRBV12-4 to TRBJ2-7; D might be TRBD2 (5 bases). This CDR3 comprises 11 residues. V lost 3 bases to trimming and J lost 8 bases, with 8 bases between them. This CDR3 reads CASSLEAKQYF. CDR3 nucleotides: TGTGCCAGCAGTTTGGAGGCGAAGCAGTACTTC.

A word on this clonotype: The conserved final phenylalanine or tryptophan is absent from the CDR3, which likely points to a read error. The DNA is omitted, as the CDR3 cannot be located on it reliably, and the CDR3 follows TCRdb's listing. This chain joins TRBV7-6 and TRBJ2-5; TRBD1 reflects the table's D call only, with no check against the DNA. The CDR3 contains 19 residues when both ends are counted. The V gene's germline CDR1 is SGHVS and CDR2 FNYEAQ. The CDR3 spells CASSLETGGTSVYEQYFGN.